The 28 T cell receptor beta chains below all came from one sample that was sequenced in a study of response to subunit inactivated influenza vaccine. MiXCR, applied by TCRdb to the RT-PCR reads, yields one record per CDR3 protein. The table has approximately 500,000 distinct CDR3 sequences, around 13% seen once. The specimen comprised PBMCs from blood, sampled 11 to 12 days after vaccination. The source is a man between 45 and 60 years old who received an inactivated influenza vaccine.

The chain is built from TRBV27 and TRBJ1-6, with 9 bases fitting TRBD1. Looked up from germline, CDR1 is MNHEY and CDR2 is SMNVEV (reference sequence). CDR3 size: 15 residues. Germline trimming cut 6 bases from V and 5 bases from J; bases unmatched to any gene: 5. The CDR3 DNA reads TGTGCCAGCAGAGCCGGGACAGGGAATAATTCACCCCTCCACTTT. It yields the protein CASRAGTGNNSPLHF.

The sample holds a few counts of this clonotype. This chain links TRBV12-3 or TRBV12-4 with TRBJ2-3, with 9 bases aligning to TRBD2. The V segment lost 7 bases and the J segment 1 base; nucleotides outside the gene matches: 3. This CDR3 has 14 residues. CDR3 nucleotides: TGTGCCAGCACCCGACTAGCGGGCACAGATACGCAGTATTTT. Protein sequence: CASTRLAGTDTQYF.

This sequence joins TRBV19 and TRBJ1-4, with 8 bases fitting TRBD1. This CDR3 spans 14 amino acids. Germline CDR1 and CDR2: LNHDA and SQIVND (reference sequence). V dropped 7 bases and J dropped 7; count of bases not matched to a gene: 8. The CDR3 region is CASTPPGQVEKLFF. DNA of the CDR3: TGTGCCAGTACCCCTCCGGGACAGGTTGAAAAACTGTTTTTT.

A few counts support this clonotype. This chain uses TRBV6-2 or TRBV6-3 with TRBJ2-2; 8 nucleotides match TRBD1. The CDR3 extends over 17 amino acids. The trim removed 5 bases at V and 5 bases at J, leaving 13 bases unmatched. Germline CDR1 is MNHEY and CDR2 is SVGEGT. For the CDR3, the DNA is TGTGCCAGCAGTCCCCGGTCGGGGACAGGTCGAACCGGGGAGCTGTTTTTT. Encoded protein: CASSPRSGTGRTGELFF.

The chain is built from TRBV18 and TRBJ2-3, with 11 bases matching TRBD2. V trimming: 2 bases; J trimming: 2 bases; junction bases outside the gene matches: 6. CDR1 and CDR2 from the germline V gene are KGHSH and LQKENI. This CDR3 is 17 amino acids long. The CDR3 sequence: CASSPGRLAGNTDTQYF. As DNA, the CDR3 is TGTGCCAGCTCACCAGGGAGACTAGCGGGGAACACAGATACGCAGTATTTT.

J is TRBJ2-1 and V is TRBV29-1; 7 bases fit TRBD2. Germline loops: CDR1 SQVTM, CDR2 ANQGSEA. The CDR3 spans 15 residues. The ends lost 4 bases at V and 2 bases at J; junction bases unmatched: 8. CDR3 nucleotides: TGCAGCGTTGGTATGAGCGGGATTACCTACAATGAGCAGTTCTTC. The encoded protein is CSVGMSGITYNEQFF.

This chain uses TRBV5-1 with TRBJ2-1; 12 nucleotides line up with TRBD2. The junction had 18 bases not matched to a gene; V was cut back by 3 bases and J by 5 bases. Per germline, CDR1 SGHRS and CDR2 YFSETQ. The CDR3 is 20 residues long. The CDR3: CASSWGTRLAGEKNHNEQFF. Here the CDR3 DNA reads TGCGCCAGCAGCTGGGGAACCAGACTAGCGGGGGAGAAGAACCACAATGAGCAGTTCTTC.

The V and J genes are TRBV10-3 and TRBJ2-3; D call uncertain. Germline CDR1 ENHRY, CDR2 SYGVKD. Trimming took off 11 bases at V and 3 bases at J, with 21 bases between the two ends. The CDR3 length is 15 residues. CDR3 nucleotide sequence: TGTGCCTCGCATCATATTAACAGTGGGACAGATACGCAGTATTTT. Translating gives CASHHINSGTDTQYF.

This clonotype was detected ten times or more. This chain joins TRBV12-3 or TRBV12-4 and TRBJ1-4; 7 bases match TRBD1. The V gene end was trimmed by 5 bases and the J gene end by 7 bases; junction bases not matched to a gene: 7. The CDR3 covers 14 residues. The CDR3 DNA follows: TGTGCCAGCAGTCCTGACAGGGATAGTGAAAAACTGTTTTTT. It yields the protein CASSPDRDSEKLFF.

This clonotype was detected only a few times. V gene TRBV5-1 combines with J gene TRBJ2-3; 11 nucleotides match TRBD2. The junction had 9 bases not matched to a gene; V was cut back by 3 bases and J by 3 bases. The CDR3 covers 17 residues. The germline V gene encodes CDR1 SGHRS and CDR2 YFSETQ. CDR3 loop: CASSSIGGLAVTDTQYF. The CDR3 DNA reads TGCGCCAGCAGCTCAATCGGGGGACTAGCGGTTACAGATACGCAGTATTTT. Filled out from reference TRBV5-1 and TRBJ2-3, the complete variable domain reads KAGVTQTPRYLIKTRGQQVTLSCSPISGHRSVSWYQQTPGQGLQFLFEYFSETQRNKGNFPGRFSGRQFSNSRSEMNVSTLELGDSALYLCASSSIGGLAVTDTQYFGPGTRLTVL.

This clonotype turned up a few times. This chain uses TRBV5-8 with TRBJ2-1; D not certain. Per the germline V gene, CDR1 is SGHTS and CDR2 is YDEGEE. The CDR3 contains 16 residues. Trimming removed 0 bases from V and 6 bases from J, with 16 bases in between. CDR3: CASSLGIRPRSNEQFF. As DNA, the CDR3 is TGTGCCAGCAGCTTGGGTATCCGACCCCGCAGCAATGAGCAGTTCTTC.

The chain carries TRBV18 and TRBJ2-7; 7 bases line up with TRBD2. The CDR3 length is 13 residues. With V trimmed by 0 bases and J by 7 bases, 3 bases remained unmatched. From germline, CDR1 is KGHSH and CDR2 LQKENI. The CDR3 protein is CASSPPGGREQYF. DNA for the CDR3: TGTGCCAGCTCACCACCGGGGGGGAGAGAGCAGTACTTC.

Turning to this clonotype: A junction boundary mismatches the germline segment, possibly from a read error. The CDR3 DNA sequence: TGTGCCTGGAGCGAGAGGGAACCCCCAGTTTTC. This codes for CAWSEREPPVF. V and J are TRBV30 and TRBJ2-7, with a possible D match to TRBD2 (5 bases). The CDR3 is 11 residues long. The germline gives CDR1 GTSNPN, CDR2 SVGIG (reference sequence).

This clonotype occurred a few times. V usage is TRBV15 and J usage is TRBJ1-1; no reliable D call. This CDR3 has 14 amino acids. V lost 4 bases to trimming and J lost 3 bases, with 12 bases between them. Germline V gives CDR1 LNHNV, CDR2 YYDKDF (reference sequence). CDR3 residues: CATSTRNGDTEAFF. The CDR3 coding sequence is TGTGCCACCAGCACCAGGAACGGAGACACTGAAGCTTTCTTT. The full variable domain, its missing parts supplied by reference TRBV15 and TRBJ1-1, is DAMVIQNPRYQVTQFGKPVTLSCSQTLNHNVMYWYQQKSSQAPKLLFHYYDKDFNNEADTPDNFQSRRPNTSFCFLDIRSPGLGDTAMYLCATSTRNGDTEAFFGQGTRLTVV.

This clonotype was recorded a few times. The V gene is TRBV28, the J gene TRBJ2-1, with D tentatively TRBD1 or TRBD2 (5 bases each). Germline V gene sequence: CDR1 MDHEN, CDR2 SYDVKM. This CDR3 region has 14 residues. Between the trimmed V and J ends, which lost 8 bases and 5 bases, there was a span of 16 bases. The CDR3 region is CASARDGANNEQFF. CDR3 DNA sequence: TGTGCCAGCGCCCGGGACGGAGCCAACAATGAGCAGTTCTTC.

The chain joins TRBV4-1 to TRBJ2-1, with TRBD1 identical over 10 bases. V was clipped by 0 bases and J by 7 bases; unmatched bases: 6. The germline CDR1 and CDR2 sequences are MGHRA and YSYEKL. The CDR3 spans 16 residues. This CDR3 is CASSQDEGQGWNEQFF. CDR3 sequence (DNA): TGCGCCAGCAGCCAAGATGAGGGACAGGGGTGGAATGAGCAGTTCTTC.

The chain uses TRBV27 and TRBJ2-7, with D possibly TRBD1 on 5 matching bases. This CDR3 is 13 amino acids long. Germline loops: CDR1 MNHEY, CDR2 SMNVEV (reference sequence). The V end was cut by 7 bases, the J end by 0 bases, with 10 bases between. CDR3 DNA: TGTGCCAGCAAACGCAGGGACTCCTACGAGCAGTACTTC. As protein: CASKRRDSYEQYF.

This clonotype turned up a few times. V gene TRBV7-9 combines with J gene TRBJ1-1; tentative D call: TRBD1 (5 bases). This CDR3 spans 12 amino acids. V was shortened by 5 bases and J by 9 bases, with 13 bases between the two germline ends. Germline V gene data show CDR1 as SEHNR and CDR2 as FQNEAQ (reference sequence). The chain's CDR3 is CASSQGRQQAFF. CDR3 DNA sequence: TGTGCCAGCAGCCAGGGAAGGCAGCAAGCTTTCTTT.

The CDR3 sequence is CASTRLTGGVSPLHF. The CDR3 bases are TGTGCCAGCACCAGACTCACAGGGGGCGTTTCACCCCTCCACTTT. The chain uses TRBV12-3 or TRBV12-4 and TRBJ1-6; 9 bases are shared with TRBD1. The CDR3 has 15 amino acids. V lost 7 bases and J lost 9; bases outside the gene matches: 10.

This clonotype was observed a few times. J is TRBJ2-5 and V is TRBV7-2; the D gene is possibly TRBD2 (6 bases). Trimming took off 3 bases at V and 5 bases at J, with 13 bases between the two ends. CDR3 size: 14 residues. CDR1 and CDR2 (germline): SGHTA, FQGNSA. As DNA, the CDR3 is TGTGCCAGCAGCTTCTTTTCTGGGGGGGAGACCCAGTACTTC. Its protein is CASSFFSGGETQYF.

This clonotype was detected only a few times. The rearrangement joins TRBV6-4 to TRBJ1-5; D uncertain. The germline V gene has CDR1 MRHNA and CDR2 SNTAGT. Trimming cost V 0 bases and J 0 bases, with 18 bases left between them. This CDR3 contains 19 residues. The CDR3 sequence: CASSDSKVPVVYSNQPQHF. DNA for the CDR3: TGTGCCAGCAGTGACTCGAAAGTCCCGGTTGTTTATAGCAATCAGCCCCAGCATTTT.

In this sample, this clonotype turned up a few times. V gene TRBV12-3 or TRBV12-4 combines with J gene TRBJ2-7; TRBD1 matches 7 bases. The V segment lost 1 base and the J segment 2 bases; nucleotides outside the gene matches: 8. This CDR3 contains 16 residues. The CDR3 DNA sequence: TGTGCCAGCAGTTTAGGGGTTAGGACAGGAACCTACGAGCAGTACTTC. This gives the protein CASSLGVRTGTYEQYF.

This clonotype was counted a few times. This chain uses TRBV6-1 with TRBJ1-5, with 9 bases aligning to TRBD1. Germline lookup yields CDR1 MNHNS and CDR2 SASEGT. This CDR3 has 16 residues. J lost 7 bases, V lost 6 bases, and 13 bases had no gene match. In DNA, the CDR3 is TGTGCCAGCAGCCCGATCGGGACAGGGTTTAGGCAGCCCCAGCATTTT. This sequence encodes CASSPIGTGFRQPQHF.

There are a few counts of this clonotype. This rearrangement joins TRBV7-6 to TRBJ2-3; the match to TRBD2 covers 9 bases. There are 18 residues in the CDR3. The germline gives CDR1 SGHVS, CDR2 FNYEAQ. Losses at the gene ends were 4 bases for V and 8 bases for J; bases not matched to a gene: 19. The CDR3 nucleotides are TGTGCCAGCAGCTCTTTCCGCGGGCGGGAGGGCCAGAAGGGTACGCAGTATTTT. Translation gives CASSSFRGREGQKGTQYF.

A few counts support this clonotype. The chain is built from TRBV20-1 and TRBJ2-7, with 9 bases that match TRBD1. The CDR3 covers 16 residues. V lost 0 bases, J lost 1 base, and 7 bases stayed unmatched. Germline-derived CDR1 and CDR2 are DFQATT and SNEGSKA (reference sequence). The CDR3 DNA sequence: TGCAGTGCTAGAGATCGGACAGGGGTAAAGTCCTACGAGCAGTACTTC. As protein: CSARDRTGVKSYEQYF.

The chain is built from TRBV7-8 and TRBJ2-7; 12 bases agree with TRBD1. After removal of 2 bases from V and 5 bases from J, the junction contained 4 bases not matched to a gene. Germline V gene data show CDR1 as SGHVS and CDR2 as FQNEAQ. The CDR3 spans 15 residues. CDR3 loop: CASSLYGTGGDEQYF. The CDR3 coding sequence is TGTGCCAGCAGCTTATACGGGACAGGGGGCGACGAGCAGTACTTC.

This chain links TRBV6-2 or TRBV6-3 with TRBJ2-2; possible D gene TRBD2, 5 bases. The ends were cut back, 3 bases at V and 8 bases at J, with 13 bases in the middle. In germline, CDR1 is MNHEY, CDR2 SVGEGT. The CDR3 spans 14 residues. CDR3 DNA sequence: TGTGCCAGCAGTTATACTGCCCCGGGGGGGGAGCTGTTTTTT. It translates to CASSYTAPGGELFF.

The chain couples TRBV5-8 to TRBJ2-1, with D unresolved. The V gene lost 3 bases and the J gene lost 9 bases, with 7 bases spanning the gap. CDR3 length: 11 residues. Looked up from germline, CDR1 is SGHTS and CDR2 is YDEGEE. In nucleotides, the CDR3 is TGTGCCAGCAGCTCCTTTTTTGAGCAGTTCTTC. Amino acid sequence: CASSSFFEQFF.